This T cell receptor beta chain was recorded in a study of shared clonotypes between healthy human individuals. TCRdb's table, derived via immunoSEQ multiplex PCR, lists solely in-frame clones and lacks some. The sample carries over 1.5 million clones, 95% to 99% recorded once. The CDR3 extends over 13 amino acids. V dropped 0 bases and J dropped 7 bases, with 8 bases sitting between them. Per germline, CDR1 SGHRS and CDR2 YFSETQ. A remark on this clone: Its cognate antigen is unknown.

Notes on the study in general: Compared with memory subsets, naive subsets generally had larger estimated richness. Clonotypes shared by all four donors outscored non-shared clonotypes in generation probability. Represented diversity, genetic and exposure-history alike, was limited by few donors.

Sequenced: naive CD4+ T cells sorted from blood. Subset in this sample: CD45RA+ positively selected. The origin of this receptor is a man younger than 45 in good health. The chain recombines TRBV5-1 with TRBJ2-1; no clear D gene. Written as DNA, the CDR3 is TGCGCCAGCAGCTTGGGAGGCCAAAATGAGCAGTTCTTC. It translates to CASSLGGQNEQFF.